The 5 T cell receptor beta chains given below trace back to one sample, sequenced in a study of blood T cell repertoires in COVID-19. TCRdb's copy holds only in-frame clones and misses some; the assay was immunoSEQ multiplex PCR. The repertoire holds 200,000 to 250,000 clones, with around nine tenths as singletons. The specimen sequenced was peripheral blood. These receptors were collected from a woman in her 40s with acute or convalescent COVID-19.

As DNA, the CDR3 is TGTGCCAGCAGCCAAGTACAGGGACAAGATACGCAGTATTTT. Translation: CASSQVQGQDTQYF. This chain connects TRBV3-1 (or the pseudogene TRBV3-2) to TRBJ2-3; the D gene is possibly TRBD1 (6 bases). V lost 1 base and J lost 5, with 10 bases in between. The V gene's germline CDR1 is LGHDT and CDR2 YNNKEL (reference sequence). The CDR3 consists of 14 residues.

The rearrangement joins TRBV27 to TRBJ1-1, with D possibly being TRBD1 (6 bases). Deletions cut 6 bases from V and 2 bases from J, with 13 bases between. This CDR3 spans 14 amino acids. Germline CDR1 and CDR2: MNHEY and SMNVEV (reference sequence). CDR3: CASSLDRRNTEAFF. The CDR3 DNA reads TGTGCCAGCAGCTTAGACAGGCGTAACACTGAAGCTTTCTTT.

The chain links TRBV4-1 to TRBJ1-4; TRBD1 is a possible D gene (5 bases). Per germline, CDR1 MGHRA and CDR2 YSYEKL. There are 16 residues in the CDR3. Trimming removed 1 base from V and 3 bases from J, with 12 bases in between. This CDR3 is CASSQGTTAPNEKLFF. The CDR3 DNA reads as TGCGCCAGCAGCCAAGGGACAACAGCACCTAATGAAAAACTGTTTTTT.

This rearrangement joins TRBV27 to TRBJ1-6, with 9 bases matching TRBD1. Germline V gene sequence: CDR1 MNHEY, CDR2 SMNVEV (reference sequence). The CDR3 is made up of 15 amino acids. V gave up 5 bases and J gave up 9 bases; unmatched junction bases: 8. The CDR3 DNA follows: TGTGCCAGCAGTGAGGACAGGGGTGGAGGTTCACCCCTCCACTTT. Translated: CASSEDRGGGSPLHF.

In DNA, the CDR3 is TGTGCCAGCAGCCAAGCCGGGACACCAGATCAGCCCCAGCATTTT. Translated, it gives CASSQAGTPDQPQHF. The chain recombines TRBV3-1 (or the pseudogene TRBV3-2) with TRBJ1-5, with a tentative D call TRBD1 (6 bases). CDR1 and CDR2 (germline): LGHDT, YNNKEL (reference sequence). V was shortened by 1 base and J by 5 bases, with 12 bases between the two germline ends. The CDR3 has 15 amino acids.